The 11 T cell receptor beta chains below all came from one sample that was sequenced in a study of T cell responses to AZD1222 COVID-19 vaccine. Libraries were prepared by immunoSEQ multiplex PCR; TCRdb keeps only in-frame clonotypes and omits some of them. The sample contains about 180,000 clones, approximately 86% of which appear only once. The source material was peripheral blood, sampled 28 days after the second AZD1222 dose. These receptors were taken from an adult who received the AZD1222 COVID-19 vaccine.

The chain links TRBV20-1 to TRBJ2-5; the D is unclear. This CDR3 is 11 amino acids long. Trimming shortened V by 5 bases and J by 7 bases, and 11 bases separated the two germline ends. Germline lookup yields CDR1 DFQATT and CDR2 SNEGSKA (reference sequence). This CDR3 is CSADKEMTQYF. The CDR3 DNA reads TGCAGTGCTGATAAAGAGATGACCCAGTACTTC.

This rearrangement joins TRBV18 to TRBJ1-5; TRBD1 aligns across 7 bases. The CDR3 has 13 amino acids. CDR1 and CDR2 from the germline V gene are KGHSH and LQKENI. V shed 8 bases and J 7 bases; nucleotides not matched to a gene: 8. The CDR3 DNA sequence: TGTGCCAGCGCTGAACAGGGGTTGCAGCCCCAGCATTTT. Translating gives CASAEQGLQPQHF. Full variable domain (missing parts from reference TRBV18 and TRBJ1-5): NAGVMQNPRHLVRRRGQEARLRCSPMKGHSHVYWYRQLPEEGLKFMVYLQKENIIDESGMPKERFSAEFPKEGPSILRIQQVVRGDSAAYFCASAEQGLQPQHFGDGTRLSIL.

The chain employs TRBV25-1 and TRBJ1-4; D is undetermined. The CDR3 is made up of 13 amino acids. From germline, CDR1 is MGHDK and CDR2 SYGVNS. V gave up 1 base and J gave up 6 bases, with 6 bases separating them. CDR3 loop: CASSEWADEKLFF. CDR3 bases: TGTGCCAGCAGTGAATGGGCCGATGAAAAACTGTTTTTT. Based on the CDR3 plus reference TRBV25-1 and TRBJ1-4, the full variable domain is EADIYQTPRYLVIGTGKKITLECSQTMGHDKMYWYQQDPGMELHLIHYSYGVNSTEKGDLSSESTVSRIRTEHFPLTLESARPSHTSQYLCASSEWADEKLFFGSGTQLSVL.

The gene calls are TRBV9 and TRBJ1-2, with TRBD1 as a possible D gene (5 bases). The germline V gene encodes CDR1 SGDLS and CDR2 YYNGEE. V dropped 4 bases and J dropped 5 bases, with 30 bases sitting between them. The CDR3 spans 19 residues. Written as DNA, the CDR3 is TGTGCCAGCAGCCAAAAGTGGGGAGAGGGTGGTACTCGGGGGTATGGCTACACCTTC. Amino acids: CASSQKWGEGGTRGYGYTF.

The chain employs TRBV7-2 and TRBJ2-4; 7 nucleotides align to TRBD1. V shed 4 bases and J 15 bases; nucleotides not matched to a gene: 18. The CDR3 spans 15 residues. CDR1 is SGHTA, CDR2 FQGNSA, per germline. The CDR3 loop is CASSSQTGTQRRVYF. CDR3 DNA: TGTGCCAGCAGCTCCCAGACAGGGACCCAACGACGGGTGTACTTC.

This chain joins TRBV7-9 and TRBJ1-2, with D tentatively TRBD1 (6 bases). The CDR3 totals 14 residues. The germline V and J ends were trimmed by 1 base and 7 bases, with 13 bases remaining between them. Germline values: CDR1 SEHNR, CDR2 FQNEAQ (reference sequence). CDR3 loop: CASSLDTGFSGYTF. As DNA, the CDR3 is TGTGCCAGCAGCTTAGACACAGGGTTTAGTGGCTACACCTTC.

The J gene is TRBJ2-3, the V gene TRBV9, with D unclear. Germline V CDR1 and CDR2: SGDLS, YYNGEE. V lost 2 bases to trimming and J lost 2 bases, with 18 bases between them. The CDR3 covers 17 residues. The CDR3 bases are TGTGCCAGCAGCGTCACCCCCTCGGGCGGACCCACAGATACGCAGTATTTT. This sequence encodes CASSVTPSGGPTDTQYF. Full variable domain (rest looked up from reference TRBV9 and TRBJ2-3): DSGVTQTPKHLITATGQRVTLRCSPRSGDLSVYWYQQSLDQGLQFLIQYYNGEERAKGNILERFSAQQFPDLHSELNLSSLELGDSALYFCASSVTPSGGPTDTQYFGPGTRLTVL.

V and J are TRBV6-1 and TRBJ2-1; no clear D. Trimming shortened V by 3 bases and J by 7 bases, and 16 bases separated the two germline ends. The CDR3 totals 15 residues. Germline CDR1 reads MNHNS; CDR2 reads SASEGT. The CDR3 protein is CASSDRMSNTNEQFF. In DNA form, the CDR3 reads TGTGCCAGCAGTGACAGGATGTCTAACACAAATGAGCAGTTCTTC.

This chain joins TRBV7-2 and TRBJ2-1, with 13 nucleotides matching TRBD2. The V and J ends lost 2 bases and 7 bases, in that order; junction bases with no gene match: 2. The length of the CDR3 is 15 residues. CDR1 and CDR2 from the germline V gene are SGHTA and FQGNSA. CDR3 coding DNA: TGTGCCAGCAGCTTAAGGACTAGCGGGGGTAATGAGCAGTTCTTC. This encodes CASSLRTSGGNEQFF.

This sequence joins TRBV16 and TRBJ1-2; D is possibly TRBD1 (6 bases). This CDR3 region has 13 residues. Germline V lookup: CDR1 KGHSY, CDR2 FQNENV. The V end lost 2 bases, the J end lost 4 bases, and 8 bases lay between the germline ends. The CDR3 loop is CASSQGDIYGYTF. The CDR3 nucleotides read TGTGCCAGCAGCCAAGGGGACATCTATGGCTACACCTTC.

The chain couples TRBV6-6 to TRBJ2-1, with 13 positions matching TRBD2. The V gene's germline CDR1 is MNHNY and CDR2 SVGAGI (reference sequence). J gave up 11 bases and V 8 bases, and 9 bases lay outside the gene matches. The CDR3 loop spans 14 amino acids. CDR3 protein: CASVYSTSGGKQFF. For the CDR3, the DNA is TGTGCCAGCGTCTACTCGACTAGCGGGGGGAAGCAGTTCTTC.